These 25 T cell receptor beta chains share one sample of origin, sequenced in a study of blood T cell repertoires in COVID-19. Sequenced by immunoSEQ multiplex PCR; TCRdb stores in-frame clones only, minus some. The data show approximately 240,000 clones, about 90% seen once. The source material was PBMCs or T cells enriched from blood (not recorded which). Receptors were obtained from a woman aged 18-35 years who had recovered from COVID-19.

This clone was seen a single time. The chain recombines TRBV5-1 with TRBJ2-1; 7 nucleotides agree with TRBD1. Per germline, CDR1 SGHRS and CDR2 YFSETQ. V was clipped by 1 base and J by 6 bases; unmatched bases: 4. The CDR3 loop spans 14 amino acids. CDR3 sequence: CASSLITGANEQFF. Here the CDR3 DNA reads TGCGCCAGCAGCTTGATTACAGGGGCCAATGAGCAGTTCTTC.

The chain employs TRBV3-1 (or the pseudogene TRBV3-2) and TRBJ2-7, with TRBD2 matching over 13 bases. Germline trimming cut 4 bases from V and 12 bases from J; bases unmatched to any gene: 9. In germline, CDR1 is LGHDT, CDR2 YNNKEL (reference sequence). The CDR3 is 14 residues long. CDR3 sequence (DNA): TGTGCCAGCAGCCTAACTAGCGGGGGGGCCGGGATGTACTTC. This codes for CASSLTSGGAGMYF.

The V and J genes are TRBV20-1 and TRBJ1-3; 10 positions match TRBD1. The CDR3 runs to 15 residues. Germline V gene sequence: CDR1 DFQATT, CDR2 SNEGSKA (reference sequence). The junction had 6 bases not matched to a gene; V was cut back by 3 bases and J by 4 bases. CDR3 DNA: TGCAGTGCTAGTCCCGGGACAGGGGTCGGAAACACCATATATTTT. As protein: CSASPGTGVGNTIYF.

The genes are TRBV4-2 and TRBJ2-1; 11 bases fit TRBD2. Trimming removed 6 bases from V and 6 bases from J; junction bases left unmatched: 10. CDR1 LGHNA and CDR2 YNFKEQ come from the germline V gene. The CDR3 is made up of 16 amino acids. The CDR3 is CASRVAGGLLSNEQFF. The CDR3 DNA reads TGTGCCAGCAGGGTAGCGGGAGGGCTATTAAGCAATGAGCAGTTCTTC.

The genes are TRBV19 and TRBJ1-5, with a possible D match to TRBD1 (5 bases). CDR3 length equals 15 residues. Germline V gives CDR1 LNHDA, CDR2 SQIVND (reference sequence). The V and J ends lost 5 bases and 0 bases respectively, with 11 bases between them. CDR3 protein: CASSRQSYSNQPQHF. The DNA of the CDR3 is TGTGCCAGTAGTCGACAGAGTTATAGCAATCAGCCCCAGCATTTT.

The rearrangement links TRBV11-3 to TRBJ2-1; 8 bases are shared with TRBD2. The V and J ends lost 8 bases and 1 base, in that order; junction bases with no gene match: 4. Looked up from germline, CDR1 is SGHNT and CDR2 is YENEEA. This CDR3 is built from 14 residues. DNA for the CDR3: TGTGCCAGCCGGGGCGGGGGGTCCTACAATGAGCAGTTCTTC. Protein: CASRGGGSYNEQFF.

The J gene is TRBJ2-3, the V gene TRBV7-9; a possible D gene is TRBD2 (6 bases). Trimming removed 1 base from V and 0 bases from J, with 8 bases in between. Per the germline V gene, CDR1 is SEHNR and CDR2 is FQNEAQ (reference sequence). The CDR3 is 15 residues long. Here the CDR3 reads CASSLGRGSTDTQYF. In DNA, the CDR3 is TGTGCCAGCAGCTTAGGTCGGGGGAGCACAGATACGCAGTATTTT.

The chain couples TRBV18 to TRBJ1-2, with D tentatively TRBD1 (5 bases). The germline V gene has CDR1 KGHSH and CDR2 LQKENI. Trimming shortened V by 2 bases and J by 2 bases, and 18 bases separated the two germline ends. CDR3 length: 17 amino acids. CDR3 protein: CASSPGAGPYLNYGYTF. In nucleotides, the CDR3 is TGTGCCAGCTCACCAGGGGCAGGTCCTTACTTAAACTATGGCTACACCTTC.

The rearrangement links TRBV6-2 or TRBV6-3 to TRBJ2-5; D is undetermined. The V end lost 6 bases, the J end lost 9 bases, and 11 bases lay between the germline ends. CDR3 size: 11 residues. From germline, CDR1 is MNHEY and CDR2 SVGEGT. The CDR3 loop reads CASSRDFPQYF. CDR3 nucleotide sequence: TGTGCCAGCAGCAGAGACTTTCCCCAGTACTTC.

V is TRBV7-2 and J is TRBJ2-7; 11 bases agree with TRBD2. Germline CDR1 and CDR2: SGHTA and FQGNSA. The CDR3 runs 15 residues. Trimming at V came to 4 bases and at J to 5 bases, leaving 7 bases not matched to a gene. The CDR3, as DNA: TGTGCCAGCAGCTCCACTAGCGGGGGCGTCCACGAGCAGTACTTC. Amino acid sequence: CASSSTSGGVHEQYF.

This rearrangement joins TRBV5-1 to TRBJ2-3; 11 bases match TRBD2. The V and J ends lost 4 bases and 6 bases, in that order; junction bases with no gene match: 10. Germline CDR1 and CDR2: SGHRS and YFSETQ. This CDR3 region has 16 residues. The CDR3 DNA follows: TGCGCCAGCAGCCTTCTTAGCGGGGGGGCAGTTGATACGCAGTATTTT. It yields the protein CASSLLSGGAVDTQYF.

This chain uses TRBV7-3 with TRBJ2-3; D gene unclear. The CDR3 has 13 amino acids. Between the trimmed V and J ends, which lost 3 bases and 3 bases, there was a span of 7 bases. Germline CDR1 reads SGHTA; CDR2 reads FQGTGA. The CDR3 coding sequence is TGTGCCAGCAGCTTTGACTGGACAGATACGCAGTATTTT. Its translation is CASSFDWTDTQYF.

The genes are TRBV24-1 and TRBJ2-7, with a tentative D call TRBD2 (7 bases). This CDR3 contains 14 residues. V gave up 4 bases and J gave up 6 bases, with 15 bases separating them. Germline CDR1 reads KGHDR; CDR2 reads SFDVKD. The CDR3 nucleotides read TGTGCCACCAGTGAAGCGTCAAGGGGGGGCGAGCAGTACTTC. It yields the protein CATSEASRGGEQYF.

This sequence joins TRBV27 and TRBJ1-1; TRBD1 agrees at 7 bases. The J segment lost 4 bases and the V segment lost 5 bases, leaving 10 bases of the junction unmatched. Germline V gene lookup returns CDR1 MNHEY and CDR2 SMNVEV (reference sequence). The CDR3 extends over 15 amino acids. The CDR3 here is CASSPTGDWGTEAFF. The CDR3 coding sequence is TGTGCCAGCAGTCCCACAGGGGATTGGGGCACTGAAGCTTTCTTT.

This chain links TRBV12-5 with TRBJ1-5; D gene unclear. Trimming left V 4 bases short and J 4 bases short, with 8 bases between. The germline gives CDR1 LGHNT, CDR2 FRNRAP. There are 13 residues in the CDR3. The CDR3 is CASGSGLNQPQHF. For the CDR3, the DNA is TGTGCTAGTGGTTCAGGCCTGAATCAGCCCCAGCATTTT.

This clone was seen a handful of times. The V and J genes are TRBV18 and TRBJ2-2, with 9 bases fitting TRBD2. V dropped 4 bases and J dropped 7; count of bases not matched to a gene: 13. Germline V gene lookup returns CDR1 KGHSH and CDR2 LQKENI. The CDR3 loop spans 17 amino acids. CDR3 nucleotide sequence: TGTGCCAGCTCACGCCAAAGACTAGCGGCCCAGAACGGGGAGCTGTTTTTT. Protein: CASSRQRLAAQNGELFF.

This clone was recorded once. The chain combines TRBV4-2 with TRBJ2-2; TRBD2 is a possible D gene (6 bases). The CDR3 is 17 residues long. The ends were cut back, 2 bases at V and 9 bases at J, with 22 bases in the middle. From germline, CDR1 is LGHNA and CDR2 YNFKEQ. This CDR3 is CASSQIIGSVLDRELFF. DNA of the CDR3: TGTGCCAGCAGCCAAATTATCGGGAGCGTCCTTGATAGGGAGCTGTTTTTT.

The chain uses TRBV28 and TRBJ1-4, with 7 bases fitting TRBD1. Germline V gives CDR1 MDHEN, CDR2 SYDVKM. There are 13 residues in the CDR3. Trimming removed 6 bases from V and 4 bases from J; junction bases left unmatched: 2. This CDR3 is CASRHRGNEKLFF. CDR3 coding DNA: TGTGCCAGCAGGCACAGGGGTAATGAAAAACTGTTTTTT.

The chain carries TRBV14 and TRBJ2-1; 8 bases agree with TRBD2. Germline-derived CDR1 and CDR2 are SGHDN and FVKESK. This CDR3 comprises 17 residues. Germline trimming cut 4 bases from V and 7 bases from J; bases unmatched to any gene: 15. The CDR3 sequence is CASSLLRLAGGLNEQFF. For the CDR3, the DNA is TGTGCCAGCAGCCTCCTGCGGCTAGCGGGCGGACTGAATGAGCAGTTCTTC.

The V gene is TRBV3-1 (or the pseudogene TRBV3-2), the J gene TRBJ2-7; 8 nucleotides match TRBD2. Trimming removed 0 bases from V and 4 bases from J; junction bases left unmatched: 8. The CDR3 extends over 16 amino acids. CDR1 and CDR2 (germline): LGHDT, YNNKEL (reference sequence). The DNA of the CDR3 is TGTGCCAGCAGCCAAGAATCACTAGCGGTTTTTTACGAGCAGTACTTC. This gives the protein CASSQESLAVFYEQYF.

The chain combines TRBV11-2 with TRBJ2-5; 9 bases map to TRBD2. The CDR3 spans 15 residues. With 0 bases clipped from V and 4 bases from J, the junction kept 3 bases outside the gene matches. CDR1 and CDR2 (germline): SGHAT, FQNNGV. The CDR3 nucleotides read TGTGCCAGCAGCTTAGAGCCTAGCGGGGTAGAGACCCAGTACTTC. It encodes CASSLEPSGVETQYF. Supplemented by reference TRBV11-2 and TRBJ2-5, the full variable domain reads EAGVAQSPRYKIIEKRQSVAFWCNPISGHATLYWYQQILGQGPKLLIQFQNNGVVDDSQLPKDRFSAERLKGVDSTLKIQPAKLEDSAVYLCASSLEPSGVETQYFGPGTRLLVL.

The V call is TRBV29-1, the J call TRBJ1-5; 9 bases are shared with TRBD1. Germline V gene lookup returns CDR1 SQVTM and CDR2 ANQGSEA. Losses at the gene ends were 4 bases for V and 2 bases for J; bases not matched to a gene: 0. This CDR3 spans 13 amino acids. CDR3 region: CSVGTGGNQPQHF. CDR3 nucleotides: TGCAGCGTTGGGACAGGGGGCAATCAGCCCCAGCATTTT.

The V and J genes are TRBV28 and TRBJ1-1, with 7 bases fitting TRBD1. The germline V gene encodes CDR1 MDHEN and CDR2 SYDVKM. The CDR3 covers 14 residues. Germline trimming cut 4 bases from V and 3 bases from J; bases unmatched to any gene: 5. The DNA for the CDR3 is TGTGCCAGCAGTTCGATCGACAGGGACACTGAAGCTTTCTTT. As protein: CASSSIDRDTEAFF. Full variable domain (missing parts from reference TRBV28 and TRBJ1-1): DVKVTQSSRYLVKRTGEKVFLECVQDMDHENMFWYRQDPGLGLRLIYFSYDVKMKEKGDIPEGYSVSREKKERFSLILESASTNQTSMYLCASSSIDRDTEAFFGQGTRLTVV.

The CDR3, as DNA: TGCGCCAGCAGCTTGGGCAGGGGAAGGAATCAGCCCCAGCATTTT. It specifies CASSLGRGRNQPQHF. The V gene is TRBV5-1, the J gene TRBJ1-5; TRBD1 is a possible D gene (6 bases). CDR1 and CDR2 from the germline V gene are SGHRS and YFSETQ. The V end was cut by 0 bases, the J end by 4 bases, with 11 bases between. The CDR3 covers 15 residues.

CDR3 DNA sequence: TGTGCCATCAGTGACAGGGAAGAGACCCAGTACTTC. Its translation is CAISDREETQYF. The chain is built from TRBV10-3 and TRBJ2-5; D might be TRBD1 (5 bases). With 3 bases removed from V and 3 bases from J, the gap between germline ends came to 5 bases. Germline V lookup: CDR1 ENHRY, CDR2 SYGVKD. The CDR3 has 12 amino acids.